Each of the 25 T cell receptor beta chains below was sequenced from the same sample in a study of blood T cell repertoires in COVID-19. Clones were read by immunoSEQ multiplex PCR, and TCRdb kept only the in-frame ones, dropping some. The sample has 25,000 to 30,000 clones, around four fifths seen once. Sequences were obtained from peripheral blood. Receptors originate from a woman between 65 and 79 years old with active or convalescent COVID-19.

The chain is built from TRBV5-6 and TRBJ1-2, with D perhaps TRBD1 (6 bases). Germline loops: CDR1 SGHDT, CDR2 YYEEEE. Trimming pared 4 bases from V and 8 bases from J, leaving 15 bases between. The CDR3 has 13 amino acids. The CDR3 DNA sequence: TGTGCCAGCAGCCCGACAGGTGTGCAAGGCTACACCTTC. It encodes CASSPTGVQGYTF.

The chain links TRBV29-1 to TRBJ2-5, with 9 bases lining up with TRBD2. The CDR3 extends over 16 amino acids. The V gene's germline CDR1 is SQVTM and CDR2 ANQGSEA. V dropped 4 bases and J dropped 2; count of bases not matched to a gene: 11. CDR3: CSVAPTRLAAQETQYF. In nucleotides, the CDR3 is TGCAGCGTTGCACCAACCCGACTAGCGGCGCAAGAGACCCAGTACTTC.

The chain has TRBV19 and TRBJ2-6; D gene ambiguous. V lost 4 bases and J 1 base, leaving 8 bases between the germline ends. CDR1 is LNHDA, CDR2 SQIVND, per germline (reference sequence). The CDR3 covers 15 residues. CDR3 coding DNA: TGTGCCAGTAGTACCGCCAGGTCTGGGGCCAACGTCCTGACTTTC. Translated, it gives CASSTARSGANVLTF.

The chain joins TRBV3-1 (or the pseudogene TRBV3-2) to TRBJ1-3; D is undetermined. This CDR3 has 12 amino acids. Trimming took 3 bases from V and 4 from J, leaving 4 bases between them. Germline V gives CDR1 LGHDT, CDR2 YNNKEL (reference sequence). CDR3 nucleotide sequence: TGTGCCAGCAGCCAGCGCGGAAACACCATATATTTT. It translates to CASSQRGNTIYF.

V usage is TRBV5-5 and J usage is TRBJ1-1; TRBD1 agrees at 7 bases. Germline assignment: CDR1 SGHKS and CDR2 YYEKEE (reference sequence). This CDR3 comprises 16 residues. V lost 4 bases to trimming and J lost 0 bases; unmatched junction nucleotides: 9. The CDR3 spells CASSPPGGFMNTEAFF. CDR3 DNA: TGTGCCAGCAGCCCACCAGGGGGTTTTATGAACACTGAAGCTTTCTTT.

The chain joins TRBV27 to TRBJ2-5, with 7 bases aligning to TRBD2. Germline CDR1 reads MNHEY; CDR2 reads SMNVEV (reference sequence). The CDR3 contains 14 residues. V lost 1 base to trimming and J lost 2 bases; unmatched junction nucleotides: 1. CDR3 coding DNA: TGTGCCAGCAGTTTATACGGGGGGCAAGAGACCCAGTACTTC. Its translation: CASSLYGGQETQYF.

This chain's CDR3 is CASSLGGGPKGSPLHF. For the CDR3, the DNA is TGTGCCAGCAGCTTAGGGGGCGGCCCGAAGGGTTCACCCCTCCACTTT. This chain joins TRBV7-2 and TRBJ1-6, with D perhaps matching TRBD1 (5 bases). This CDR3 is built from 16 residues. Deletions cut 1 base from V and 9 bases from J, with 16 bases between. Germline V CDR1 and CDR2: SGHTA, FQGNSA.

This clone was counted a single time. CDR3 sequence reads: CASSLEGARFYGYTF. CDR3 in DNA: TGCGCCAGCAGCTTGGAGGGGGCGCGGTTCTATGGCTACACCTTC. This chain connects TRBV5-1 to TRBJ1-2; 7 bases line up with TRBD1. Per germline, CDR1 SGHRS and CDR2 YFSETQ. CDR3 length equals 15 residues. The J segment lost 4 bases and the V segment lost 0 bases, leaving 6 bases of the junction unmatched.

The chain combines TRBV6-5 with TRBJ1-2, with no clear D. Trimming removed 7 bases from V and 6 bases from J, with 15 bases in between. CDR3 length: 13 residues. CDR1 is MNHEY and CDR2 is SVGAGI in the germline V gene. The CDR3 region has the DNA TGTGCCAGCACCCCCGGTTTAACTAATGGCTACACCTTC. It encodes CASTPGLTNGYTF.

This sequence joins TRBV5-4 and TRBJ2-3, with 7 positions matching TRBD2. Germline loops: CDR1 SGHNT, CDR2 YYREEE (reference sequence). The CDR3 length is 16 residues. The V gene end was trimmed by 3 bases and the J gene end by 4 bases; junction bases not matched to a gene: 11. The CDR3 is CASSSGWMAGADTQYF. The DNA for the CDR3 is TGTGCCAGCAGCTCCGGCTGGATGGCGGGGGCAGATACGCAGTATTTT.

This CDR3 is CASSQGDQPQHF. The CDR3 region has the DNA TGTGCCAGCAGCCAAGGAGATCAGCCCCAGCATTTT. This rearrangement joins TRBV4-2 to TRBJ1-5, with D hard to call. Germline lookup yields CDR1 LGHNA and CDR2 YNFKEQ. The CDR3 contains 12 residues. Between the trimmed V and J ends, which lost 1 base and 5 bases, there was a span of 3 bases.

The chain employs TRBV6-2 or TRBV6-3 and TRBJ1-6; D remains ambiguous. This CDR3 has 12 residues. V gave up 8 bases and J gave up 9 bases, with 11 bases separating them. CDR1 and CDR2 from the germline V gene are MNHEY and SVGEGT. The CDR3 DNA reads TGTGCCAGCGGCCCTTGGGCTTCACCCCTCCACTTT. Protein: CASGPWASPLHF.

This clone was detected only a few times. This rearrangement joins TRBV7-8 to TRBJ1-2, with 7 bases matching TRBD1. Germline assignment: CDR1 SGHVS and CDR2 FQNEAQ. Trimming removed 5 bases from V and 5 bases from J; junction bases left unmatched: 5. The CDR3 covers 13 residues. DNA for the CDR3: TGTGCCAGCAGCCTCGACAGGGAATATGGCTACACCTTC. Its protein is CASSLDREYGYTF.

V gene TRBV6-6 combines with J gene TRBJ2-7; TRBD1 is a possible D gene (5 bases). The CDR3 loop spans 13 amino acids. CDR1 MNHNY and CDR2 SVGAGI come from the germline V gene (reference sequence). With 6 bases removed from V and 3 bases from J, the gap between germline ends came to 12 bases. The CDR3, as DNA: TGTGCCAGCAGCAAAAACACAGGCTACGAGCAGTACTTC. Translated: CASSKNTGYEQYF.

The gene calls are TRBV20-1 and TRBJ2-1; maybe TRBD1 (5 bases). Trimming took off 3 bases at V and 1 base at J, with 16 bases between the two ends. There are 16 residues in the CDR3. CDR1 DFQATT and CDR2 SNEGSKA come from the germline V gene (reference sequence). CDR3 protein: CSASAVKGSSYNEQFF. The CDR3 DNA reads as TGCAGTGCTAGTGCCGTCAAGGGGTCTTCCTACAATGAGCAGTTCTTC.

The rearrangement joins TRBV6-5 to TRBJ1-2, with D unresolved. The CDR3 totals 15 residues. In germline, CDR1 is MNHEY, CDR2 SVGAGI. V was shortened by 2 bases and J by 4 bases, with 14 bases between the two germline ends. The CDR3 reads CASSYVMPSLYGYTF. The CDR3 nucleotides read TGTGCCAGCAGTTACGTAATGCCTAGTCTCTATGGCTACACCTTC.

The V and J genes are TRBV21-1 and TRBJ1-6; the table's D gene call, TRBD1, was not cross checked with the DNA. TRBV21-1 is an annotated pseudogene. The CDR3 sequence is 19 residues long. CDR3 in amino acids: CASSKKRPRTGPNSSPLHF. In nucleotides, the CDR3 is TGTGCCAGCAGCAAAAAACGCCCCCGGACAGGGCCGAACAGTTCACCCCTCCACTTT.

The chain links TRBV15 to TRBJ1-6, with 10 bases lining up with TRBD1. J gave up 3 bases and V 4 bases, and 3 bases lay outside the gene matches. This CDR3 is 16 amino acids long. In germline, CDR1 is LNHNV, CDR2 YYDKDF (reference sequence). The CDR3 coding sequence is TGTGCCACCAGCACGGACAGGGGGTTCTATAATTCACCCCTCCACTTT. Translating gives CATSTDRGFYNSPLHF.

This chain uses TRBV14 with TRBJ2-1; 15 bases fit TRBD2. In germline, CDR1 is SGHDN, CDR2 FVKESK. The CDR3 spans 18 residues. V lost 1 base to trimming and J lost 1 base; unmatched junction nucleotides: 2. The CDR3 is CASSQVGLAGGSYNEQFF. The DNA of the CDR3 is TGTGCCAGCAGCCAAGTGGGACTAGCGGGGGGATCCTACAATGAGCAGTTCTTC.

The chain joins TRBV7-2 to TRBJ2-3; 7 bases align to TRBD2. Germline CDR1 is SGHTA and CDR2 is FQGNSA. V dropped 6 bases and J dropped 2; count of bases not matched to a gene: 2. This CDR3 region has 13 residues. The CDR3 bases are TGTGCCAGCAGTGGGAGGGCCACAGATACGCAGTATTTT. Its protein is CASSGRATDTQYF.

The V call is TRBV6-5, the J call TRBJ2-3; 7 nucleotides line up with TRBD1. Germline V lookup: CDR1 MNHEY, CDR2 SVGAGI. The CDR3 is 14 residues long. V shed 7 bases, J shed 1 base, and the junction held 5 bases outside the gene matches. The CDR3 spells CASTIDRGTDTQYF. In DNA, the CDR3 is TGTGCCAGCACCATAGACAGGGGCACAGATACGCAGTATTTT.

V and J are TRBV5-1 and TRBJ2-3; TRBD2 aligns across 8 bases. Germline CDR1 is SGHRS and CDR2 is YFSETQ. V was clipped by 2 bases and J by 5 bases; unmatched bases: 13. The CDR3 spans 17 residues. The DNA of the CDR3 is TGCGCCAGCAGCTTATTCGGACTAGCTCTCTTTGGAGATACGCAGTATTTT. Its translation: CASSLFGLALFGDTQYF.

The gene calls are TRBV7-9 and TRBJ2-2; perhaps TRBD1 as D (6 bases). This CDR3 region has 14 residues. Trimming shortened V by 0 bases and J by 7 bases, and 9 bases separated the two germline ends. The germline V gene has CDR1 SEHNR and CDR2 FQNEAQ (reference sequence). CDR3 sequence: CASSLAGGFGELFF. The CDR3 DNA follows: TGTGCCAGCAGCTTAGCTGGGGGCTTCGGGGAGCTGTTTTTT.

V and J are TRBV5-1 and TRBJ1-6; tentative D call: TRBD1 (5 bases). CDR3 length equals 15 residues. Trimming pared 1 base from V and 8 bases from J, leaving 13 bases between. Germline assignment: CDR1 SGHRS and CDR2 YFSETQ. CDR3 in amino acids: CASSLSSREDSPLHF. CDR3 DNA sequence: TGCGCCAGCAGCTTGAGTAGCAGGGAGGATTCACCCCTCCACTTT.

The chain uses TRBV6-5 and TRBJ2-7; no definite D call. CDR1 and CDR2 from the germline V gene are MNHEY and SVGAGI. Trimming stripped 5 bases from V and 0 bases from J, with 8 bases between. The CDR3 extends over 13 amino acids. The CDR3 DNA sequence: TGTGCCAGCAGTCCTATGAGCTCCTACGAGCAGTACTTC. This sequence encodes CASSPMSSYEQYF.